Listed below are T cell receptor beta chains from one sample, sequenced in a study of T cells in Graves' hyperthyroidism and ophthalmopathy. MiXCR, run by TCRdb on the multiplex PCR reads, gives a single entry per CDR3 protein. The sample includes a few hundred thousand distinct CDR3 sequences, 15% to 19% seen only once; the top ten take roughly 8%. The sample consisted of blood. These receptors all stem from a woman under 30 with Graves' hyperthyroidism. The CDR3 runs from the conserved cysteine through the conserved F or W. Each record gives: clone size, J gene, V gene, D gene, CDR3 DNA, CDR3 protein. D genes are given only for firm matches. Some rows mark clone size as missing; the rest say once, few, many or name a class of expanded clone.

>many|TRBJ1-2|TRBV20-1|TRBD1
TGCAGTGCTGAGGGACAGCCCTTAGACTATGGCTACACCTTC
CSAEGQPLDYGYTF
>few|TRBJ2-7|TRBV5-5|-
TGTGCCAGCAGCAAGGTCCAGGGCTACGAGCAGTACTTC
CASSKVQGYEQYF
>many|TRBJ2-5|TRBV12-3/TRBV12-4|-
TGTGCCAGCAGCCGCGGTTTGGGGACCTTGGCCAACGAAGAGACCCAGTACTTC
CASSRGLGTLANEETQYF
>once|TRBJ2-3|TRBV13|TRBD2
TGTGCCAGCAGCTTTAGCGGGGGGGCTACAGATACGCAGTATTTT
CASSFSGGATDTQYF
>-|TRBJ1-1|TRBV20-1|-
TGCAGTGCTAGAGTTCGAACGAACACTGAAGCTTTCTTT
CSARVRTNTEAFF
>-|TRBJ2-7|TRBV14|-
TGTGCCAGCAGCCAAGAATTGGTTGGCGAGCAGTACTTC
CASSQELVGEQYF
>few|TRBJ2-7|TRBV5-1|-
TGCGCCAGCAGCTTGGAGGTCCTCCCGGGGTACGAGCAGTACTTC
CASSLEVLPGYEQYF
>few|TRBJ2-3|TRBV29-1|TRBD1
TGCAGCGTCCGAGGACAGGGGTTAAAATCTTTGAGCACAGATACGCAGTATTTT
CSVRGQGLKSLSTDTQYF
>many|TRBJ1-4|TRBV27|-
TGTGCCAGCAGTCCACAGCCGACCGAAAAACTGTTTTTT
CASSPQPTEKLFF
>many|TRBJ1-4|TRBV6-1|TRBD1
TGTGCCAGCAGTGAACAGGGGGTTGGAGAAAAACTGTTTTTT
CASSEQGVGEKLFF
>-|TRBJ1-2|TRBV10-1|TRBD1
TGCGCCAGCAGCGCGACAGGGACCTATGGCTACACCTTC
CASSATGTYGYTF
>few|TRBJ2-3|TRBV6-4|TRBD2
TGTGCCAGCAGAAGCTCCTCTCGGGGGGAAGCAGATACGCAGTATTTT
CASRSSSRGEADTQYF
>-|TRBJ1-5|TRBV4-1|-
TGCGCCAGCAGCCAAGGAACACAGGGTGTGCAGCCCCAGCATTTT
CASSQGTQGVQPQHF
>many|TRBJ2-7|TRBV9|TRBD1
TGTGCCAGCAGCGTAGAGTCAGGGGGCGAGCAGTACTTC
CASSVESGGEQYF
>-|TRBJ1-2|TRBV14|TRBD1
TGTGCCAGCAGCCTACAGGGGGGAATGGGCTACACCTTC
CASSLQGGMGYTF
>-|TRBJ1-5|TRBV30|TRBD1
TGTGCCTGGAGTGTACCCAGGGGGCTCCGTCAGCCCCAGCATTTT
CAWSVPRGLRQPQHF
>-|TRBJ2-2|TRBV19|-
TGTGCCAGTACCCTAAACCGGGACAAGAACACCGGGGAGCTGTTTTTT
CASTLNRDKNTGELFF
>many|TRBJ2-5|TRBV7-9|-
TGTGCCAGCAGCTTAGGGACAAACCAAGAGACCCAGTACTTC
CASSLGTNQETQYF
>few|TRBJ2-1|TRBV19|TRBD1
TGTGCCAGTAGTATACAGGGGGCCTCCGAGCAGTTCTTC
CASSIQGASEQFF
>many|TRBJ1-5|TRBV24-1|-
TGTGCCACCAAAGCGCCAGGGCATTCATGGCCCCAGCATTTT
CATKAPGHSWPQHF
>many|TRBJ2-2|TRBV2|TRBD2
TGTGCCAGCAGACTAGCGTTGGGCTCCGGGGAGCTGTTTTTT
CASRLALGSGELFF
>many|TRBJ2-3|TRBV5-6|-
TGTGCCAGCGCGGTGGGGGGCGCAGATACGCAGTATTTT
CASAVGGADTQYF
>few|TRBJ1-3|TRBV10-3|-
TGTGCCACTCAGGAGGCAGGCTCTGGAAACACCATATATTTT
CATQEAGSGNTIYF
>-|TRBJ2-7|TRBV14|-
TGTGCCAGCAGCCCCTCAGGGATCTATAGCGAGCAGTACTTC
CASSPSGIYSEQYF
>many|TRBJ2-7|TRBV6-1|-
TGTGCCAGCAGTCCGAAGTGGGGTACCTACGAGCAGTACTTC
CASSPKWGTYEQYF
>many|TRBJ1-4|TRBV28|-
TGTGCCAGCAGTTCCTCGACCCTACGAACTAATGAAAAACTGTTTTTT
CASSSSTLRTNEKLFF
>-|TRBJ2-3|TRBV9|TRBD2
TGTGCCAGCAGCGTAGCGGGAGGGCCCACAGATACGCAGTATTTT
CASSVAGGPTDTQYF
>many|TRBJ2-3|TRBV6-5|-
TGTGCCAGCAGTTACGGAGGGGCTAGCACAGATACGCAGTATTTT
CASSYGGASTDTQYF
>many|TRBJ1-1|TRBV11-3|-
TGTGCCAGCAGCTTAGGGCCAGGGCCACTGAACGGTGAAGCTTTCTTT
CASSLGPGPLNGEAFF
>few|TRBJ2-4|TRBV6-5|-
TGTGCCAGCAGTTTTACTCAGGCACAGAGAAACATTCAGTACTTC
CASSFTQAQRNIQYF
>many|TRBJ2-3|TRBV6-2/TRBV6-3|-
TGTGCCAGCAGTTACACCGCAAAGAATTTGCAGTATTTT
CASSYTAKNLQYF
>few|TRBJ2-3|TRBV6-1|-
TGTGCCAGCGGGTATAGAGTTTGGGGTAACACAGATACGCAGTATTTT
CASGYRVWGNTDTQYF
>-|TRBJ1-3|TRBV9|-
TGTGCCAGCAGCCCCCGGGACGGCTTCTCTGGAAACACCATATATTTT
CASSPRDGFSGNTIYF
>many|TRBJ2-1|TRBV20-1|-
TGCAGTGCTGTCACCGGGACAAACAATGAGCAGTTCTTC
CSAVTGTNNEQFF
>many|TRBJ2-7|TRBV11-2|TRBD1
TGTGCCAGCAGCTCCTCCGGGACAGGCGACGAGCAGTACTTC
CASSSSGTGDEQYF
>many|TRBJ2-1|TRBV27|TRBD1
TGTGCCAGCAGGCTTCTCGGGACAGCCTCCTACAATGAGCAGTTCTTC
CASRLLGTASYNEQFF
>few|TRBJ2-1|TRBV13|TRBD2
TGTGCCAGCAGTCCCAACGCGGGAGGGAGGAATGAGCAGTTCTTC
CASSPNAGGRNEQFF
>few|TRBJ2-2|TRBV7-2|-
TGTGCCAGCAGCTTTTCCGACTATGGGGTTGGGGCGCTGTTTTTT
CASSFSDYGVGALFF
>-|TRBJ1-6|TRBV20-1|-
TGCAGTGCTGGAGGGGGGGGACTGAATCATTCACCCCTCCACTTT
CSAGGGGLNHSPLHF
>-|TRBJ2-7|TRBV25-1|TRBD1
TGTGCCAGTGACCCGGGACAGGGGTTCAACGAGCAGTACTTC
CASDPGQGFNEQYF
>many|TRBJ2-3|TRBV3-1|-
TGTGCCAGCAGCCAAGATAGGCTCGCCCGCCAGTATTTT
CASSQDRLARQYF
>few|TRBJ2-2|TRBV2|-
TGTGCCAGCAGTCAGGCATCGAACACCGGGGAGCTGTTTTTT
CASSQASNTGELFF